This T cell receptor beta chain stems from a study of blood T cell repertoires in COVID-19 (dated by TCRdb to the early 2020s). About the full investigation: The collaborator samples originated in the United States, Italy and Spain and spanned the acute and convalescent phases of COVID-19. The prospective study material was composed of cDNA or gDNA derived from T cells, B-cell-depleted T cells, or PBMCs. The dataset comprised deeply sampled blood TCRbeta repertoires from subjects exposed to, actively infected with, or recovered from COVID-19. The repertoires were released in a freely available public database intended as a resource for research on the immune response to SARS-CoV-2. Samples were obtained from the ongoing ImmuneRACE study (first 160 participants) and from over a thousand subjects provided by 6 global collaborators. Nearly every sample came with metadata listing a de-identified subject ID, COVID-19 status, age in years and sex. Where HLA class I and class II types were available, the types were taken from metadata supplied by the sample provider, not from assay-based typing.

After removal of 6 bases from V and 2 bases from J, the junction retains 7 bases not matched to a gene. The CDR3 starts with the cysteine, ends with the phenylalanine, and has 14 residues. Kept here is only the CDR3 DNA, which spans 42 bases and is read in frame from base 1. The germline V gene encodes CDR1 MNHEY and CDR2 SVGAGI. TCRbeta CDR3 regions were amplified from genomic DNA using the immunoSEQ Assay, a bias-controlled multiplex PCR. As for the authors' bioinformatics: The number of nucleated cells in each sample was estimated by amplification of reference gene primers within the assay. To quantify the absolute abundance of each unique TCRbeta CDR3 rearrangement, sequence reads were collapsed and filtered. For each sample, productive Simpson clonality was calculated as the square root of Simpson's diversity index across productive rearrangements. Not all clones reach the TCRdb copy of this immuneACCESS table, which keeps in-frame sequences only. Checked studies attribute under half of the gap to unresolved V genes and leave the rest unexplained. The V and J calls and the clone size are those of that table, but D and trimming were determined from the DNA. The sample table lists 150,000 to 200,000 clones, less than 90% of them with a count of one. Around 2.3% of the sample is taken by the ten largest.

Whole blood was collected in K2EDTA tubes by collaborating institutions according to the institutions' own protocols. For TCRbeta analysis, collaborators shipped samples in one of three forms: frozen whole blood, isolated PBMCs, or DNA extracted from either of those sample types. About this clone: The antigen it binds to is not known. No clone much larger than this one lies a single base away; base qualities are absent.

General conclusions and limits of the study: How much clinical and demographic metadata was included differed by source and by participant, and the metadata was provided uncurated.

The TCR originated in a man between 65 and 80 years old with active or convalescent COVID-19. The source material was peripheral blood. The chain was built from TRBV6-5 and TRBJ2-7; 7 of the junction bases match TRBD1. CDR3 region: CASRRTGLTYEQYF. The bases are TGTGCCAGCAGAAGGACAGGTTTGACCTACGAGCAGTACTTC.